This T cell receptor (beta chain) was identified in a study of T cell changes during pregnancy in multiple sclerosis. J gave up 6 bases and V 4 bases, and 11 bases lay outside the gene matches. The CDR3 totals 16 residues. Germline V gene sequence: CDR1 SGHTA, CDR2 FQGTGA. The data were produced by immunoSEQ multiplex PCR, yet TCRdb's version contains in-frame clones alone and is incomplete. The data hold 20,000 to 30,000 clones, with over 85% observed a single time. V is TRBV7-3 and J is TRBJ2-3, with TRBD2 identical over 9 bases. The material sequenced was CD8+ T cells from peripheral blood mononuclear cells, taken in the third trimester of pregnancy. The sequence came from a female donor in good health, enrolled as a control in a pregnancy study. DNA for the CDR3: TGTGCCAGCAGCTATACTAGCGGGCTATTGGGTGATACGCAGTATTTT. Translating it yields CASSYTSGLLGDTQYF.